This T cell receptor (beta chain) was captured in a study of T-cell reconstitution after alpha-beta-depleted transplantation in children. Notes on the study in general: Several patients had high TCRbeta diversity at day 60; it came from surviving recipient T cells and thymic progenitors.

Germline V gene lookup returns CDR1 MGHRA and CDR2 YSYEKL. V was clipped by 1 base and J by 10 bases, with 8 bases between them. This CDR3 is 13 amino acids long. Unique molecular identifiers were incorporated during preparation of the TCRbeta library. Each CDR3 protein gets one entry after TCRdb re-called the PCR reads with MiXCR. The table has approximately 270,000 distinct CDR3 sequences, roughly a quarter seen once. In the case of this clonotype: Its antigen is unknown.

Source: PBMCs, mostly from graft donor cells, taken 360 days after TCRalphabeta/CD19-depleted stem cell transplant. The clonotype comes from a female patient between 2 and 10 years old who had a stem cell transplant for congenital amegakaryocytic thrombocytopenia, so the T cells may come from the graft donor. V gene TRBV4-1 combines with J gene TRBJ1-6, with D perhaps TRBD1 (5 bases). CDR3 nucleotides: TGCGCCAGCAGCCAAGTTGAGGGGTCACCCCTCCACTTT. Amino acid sequence: CASSQVEGSPLHF.